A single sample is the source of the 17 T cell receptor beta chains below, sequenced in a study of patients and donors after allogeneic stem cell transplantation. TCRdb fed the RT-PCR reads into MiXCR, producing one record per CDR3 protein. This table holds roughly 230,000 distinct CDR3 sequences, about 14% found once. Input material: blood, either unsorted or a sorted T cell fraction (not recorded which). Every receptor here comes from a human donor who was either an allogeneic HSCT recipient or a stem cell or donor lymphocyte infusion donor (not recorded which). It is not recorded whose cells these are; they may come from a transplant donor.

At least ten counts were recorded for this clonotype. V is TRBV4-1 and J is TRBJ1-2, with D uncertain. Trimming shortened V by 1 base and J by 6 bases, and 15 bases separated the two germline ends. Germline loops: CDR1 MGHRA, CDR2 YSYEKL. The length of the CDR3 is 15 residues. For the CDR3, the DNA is TGCGCCAGCAGCCAAGTTATGCAAGCCGGGGATGGCTACACCTTC. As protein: CASSQVMQAGDGYTF.

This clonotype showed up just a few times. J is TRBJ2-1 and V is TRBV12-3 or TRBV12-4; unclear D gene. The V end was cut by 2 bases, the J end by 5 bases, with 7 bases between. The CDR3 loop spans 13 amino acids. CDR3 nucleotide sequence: TGTGCCAGCAGTTTAAGACGGGACAATGAGCAGTTCTTC. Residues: CASSLRRDNEQFF.

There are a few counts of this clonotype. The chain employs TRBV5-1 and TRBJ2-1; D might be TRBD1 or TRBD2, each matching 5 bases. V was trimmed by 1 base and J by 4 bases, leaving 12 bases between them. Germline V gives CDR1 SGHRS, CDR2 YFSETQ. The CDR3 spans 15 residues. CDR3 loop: CASSLSTGPYNEQFF. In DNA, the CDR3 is TGCGCCAGCAGCTTGTCAACGGGACCTTACAATGAGCAGTTCTTC.

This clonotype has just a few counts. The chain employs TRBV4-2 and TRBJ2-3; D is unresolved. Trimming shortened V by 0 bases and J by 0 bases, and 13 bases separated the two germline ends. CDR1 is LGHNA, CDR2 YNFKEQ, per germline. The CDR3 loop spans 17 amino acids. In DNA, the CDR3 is TGTGCCAGCAGCCAAGAGCTGGTGGGCGTTAGCACAGATACGCAGTATTTT. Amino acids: CASSQELVGVSTDTQYF.

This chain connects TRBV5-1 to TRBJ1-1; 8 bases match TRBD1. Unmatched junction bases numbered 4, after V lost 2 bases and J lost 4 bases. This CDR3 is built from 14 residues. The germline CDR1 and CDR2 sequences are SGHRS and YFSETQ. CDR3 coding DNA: TGCGCCAGCAGCTTTCAGGGGGCGACCACTGAAGCTTTCTTT. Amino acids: CASSFQGATTEAFF.

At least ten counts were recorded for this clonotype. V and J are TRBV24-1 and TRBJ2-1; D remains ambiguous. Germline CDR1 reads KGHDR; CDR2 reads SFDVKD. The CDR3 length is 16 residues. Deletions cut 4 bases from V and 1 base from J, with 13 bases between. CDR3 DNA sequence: TGTGCCACCAGTGACCTGGACCCCCGGTCCTACAATGAGCAGTTCTTC. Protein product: CATSDLDPRSYNEQFF.

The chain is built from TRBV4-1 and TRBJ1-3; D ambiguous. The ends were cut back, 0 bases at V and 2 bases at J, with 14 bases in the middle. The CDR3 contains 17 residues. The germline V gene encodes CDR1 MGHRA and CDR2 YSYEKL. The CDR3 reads CASSQDLGGGTGNTIYF. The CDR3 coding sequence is TGCGCCAGCAGCCAAGATCTAGGAGGAGGTACTGGAAACACCATATATTTT.

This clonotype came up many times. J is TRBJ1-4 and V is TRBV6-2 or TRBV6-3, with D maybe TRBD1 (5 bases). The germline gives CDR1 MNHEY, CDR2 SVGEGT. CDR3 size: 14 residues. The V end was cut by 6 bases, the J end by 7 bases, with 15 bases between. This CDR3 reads CASRRTGGTEKLFF. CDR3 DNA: TGTGCCAGCAGAAGAACCGGGGGGACTGAAAAACTGTTTTTT.

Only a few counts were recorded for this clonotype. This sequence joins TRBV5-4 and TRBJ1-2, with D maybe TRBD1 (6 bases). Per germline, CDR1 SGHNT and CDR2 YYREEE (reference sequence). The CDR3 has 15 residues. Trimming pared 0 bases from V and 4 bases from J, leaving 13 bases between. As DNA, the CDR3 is TGTGCCAGCAGCTTGGGCGGACAGTGGACCTATGGCTACACCTTC. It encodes CASSLGGQWTYGYTF.

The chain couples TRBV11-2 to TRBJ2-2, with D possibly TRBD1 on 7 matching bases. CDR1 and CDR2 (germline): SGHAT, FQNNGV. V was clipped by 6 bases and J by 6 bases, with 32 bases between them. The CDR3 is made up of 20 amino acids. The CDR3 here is CASSSTVPGQTRSKAGELFF. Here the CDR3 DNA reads TGTGCCAGCAGTTCAACCGTACCGGGACAGACTAGAAGTAAGGCCGGGGAGCTGTTTTTT.

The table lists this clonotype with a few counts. CDR3 protein: CASRASLTAGELFF. As DNA, the CDR3 is TGTGCCAGCAGGGCCTCCCTCACGGCCGGGGAGCTGTTTTTT. V and J are TRBV2 and TRBJ2-2; D remains ambiguous. Between the trimmed V and J ends, which lost 6 bases and 6 bases, there was a span of 14 bases. Germline CDR1 reads SNHLY; CDR2 reads FYNNEI. This CDR3 has 14 amino acids.

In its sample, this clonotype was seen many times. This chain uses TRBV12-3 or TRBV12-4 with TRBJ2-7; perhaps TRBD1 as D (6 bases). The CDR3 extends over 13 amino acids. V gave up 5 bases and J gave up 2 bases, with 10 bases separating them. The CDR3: CASSTRTAYEQYF. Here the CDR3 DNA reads TGTGCCAGCAGTACCCGGACAGCCTACGAGCAGTACTTC.

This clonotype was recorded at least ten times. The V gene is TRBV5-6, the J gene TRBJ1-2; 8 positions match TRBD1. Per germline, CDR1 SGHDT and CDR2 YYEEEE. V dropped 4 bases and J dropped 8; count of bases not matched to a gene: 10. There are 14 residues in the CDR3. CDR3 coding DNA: TGTGCCAGCAGCCTGGTTGGGACAGGCGACGGCTACACCTTC. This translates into CASSLVGTGDGYTF. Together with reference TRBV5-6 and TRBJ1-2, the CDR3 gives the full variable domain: DAGVTQSPTHLIKTRGQQVTLRCSPKSGHDTVSWYQQALGQGPQFIFQYYEEEERQRGNFPDRFSGHQFPNYSSELNVNALLLGDSALYLCASSLVGTGDGYTFGSGTRLTVV.

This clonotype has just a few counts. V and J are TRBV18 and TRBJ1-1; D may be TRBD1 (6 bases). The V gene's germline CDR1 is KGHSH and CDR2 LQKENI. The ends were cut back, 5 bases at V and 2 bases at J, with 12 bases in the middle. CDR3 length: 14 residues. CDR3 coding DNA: TGTGCCAGCTCAGCCAACAGGGAAAACACTGAAGCTTTCTTT. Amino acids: CASSANRENTEAFF.

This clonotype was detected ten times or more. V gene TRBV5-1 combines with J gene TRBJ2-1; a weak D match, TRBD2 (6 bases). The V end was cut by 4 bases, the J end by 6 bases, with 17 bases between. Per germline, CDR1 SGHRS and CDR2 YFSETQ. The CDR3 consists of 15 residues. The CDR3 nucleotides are TGCGCCAGCAGCGTGGTACCGGGACTCATCAATGAGCAGTTCTTC. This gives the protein CASSVVPGLINEQFF.

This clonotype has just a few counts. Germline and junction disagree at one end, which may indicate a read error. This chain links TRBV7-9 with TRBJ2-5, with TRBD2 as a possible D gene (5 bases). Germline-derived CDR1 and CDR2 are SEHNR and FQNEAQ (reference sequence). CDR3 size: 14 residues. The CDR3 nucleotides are TGTGCCGGCAGCTCGTGGACTGACCAAGAGACCCAGTACTTC. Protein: CAGSSWTDQETQYF.

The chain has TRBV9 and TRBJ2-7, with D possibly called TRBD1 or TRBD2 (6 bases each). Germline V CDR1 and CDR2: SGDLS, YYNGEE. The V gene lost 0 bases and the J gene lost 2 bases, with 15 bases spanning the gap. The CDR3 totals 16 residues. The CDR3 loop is CASSVGGGGMTYEQYF. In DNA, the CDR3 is TGTGCCAGCAGCGTAGGAGGAGGGGGGATGACCTACGAGCAGTACTTC.